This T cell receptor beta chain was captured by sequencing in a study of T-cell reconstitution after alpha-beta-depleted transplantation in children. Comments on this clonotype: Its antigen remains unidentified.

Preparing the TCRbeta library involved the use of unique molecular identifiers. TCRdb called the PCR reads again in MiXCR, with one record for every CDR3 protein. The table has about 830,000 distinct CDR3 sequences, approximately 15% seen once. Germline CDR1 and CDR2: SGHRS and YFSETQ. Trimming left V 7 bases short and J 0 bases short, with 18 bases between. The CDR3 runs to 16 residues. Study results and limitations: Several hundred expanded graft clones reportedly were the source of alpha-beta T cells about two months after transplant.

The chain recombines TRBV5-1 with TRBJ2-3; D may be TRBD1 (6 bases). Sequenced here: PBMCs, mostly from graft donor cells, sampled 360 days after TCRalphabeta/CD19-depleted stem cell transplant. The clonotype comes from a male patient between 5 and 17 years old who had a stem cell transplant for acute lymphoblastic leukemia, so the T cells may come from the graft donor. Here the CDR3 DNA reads TGCGCCAGCCGCGAACAGGGCGGCCTTAGCACAGATACGCAGTATTTT. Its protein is CASREQGGLSTDTQYF.